Listed here are 24 T cell receptor beta chains from one sample, sequenced in a study of cytomegalovirus exposure and HLA in healthy donors. PCR employed 60 Vbeta and 13 Jbeta primers. Assay: immunoSEQ multiplex PCR; the TCRdb copy retains only in-frame clones and omits some. The sample consists of approximately 110,000 clones, about 81% of them appearing once. Specimen: PBMCs. The receptors shown here come from a woman under 40 in good health and CMV-seronegative.

The chain links TRBV6-1 to TRBJ1-4; no clear D gene. This CDR3 contains 15 residues. V lost 0 bases and J 5 bases, leaving 10 bases between the germline ends. Germline CDR1 MNHNS, CDR2 SASEGT. The CDR3 DNA reads as TGTGCCAGCAGTGAAGCGCTGGCAGGAAATGAAAAACTGTTTTTT. This encodes CASSEALAGNEKLFF.

The sample holds a few counts of this clone. V usage is TRBV27 and J usage is TRBJ1-6; 9 bases line up with TRBD1. V lost 6 bases to trimming and J lost 5 bases; unmatched junction nucleotides: 8. Germline V gene data show CDR1 as MNHEY and CDR2 as SMNVEV (reference sequence). The CDR3 is made up of 16 amino acids. The CDR3 DNA sequence: TGTGCCAGCAGCCCAACAGGGGGCGGCAATAATTCACCCCTCCACTTT. Translation: CASSPTGGGNNSPLHF.

This clone was seen a handful of times. The chain carries TRBV13 and TRBJ2-5, with 7 positions matching TRBD1. CDR3 length equals 13 residues. Trimming took 5 bases from V and 6 from J; bases not matched to a gene: 6. From germline, CDR1 is PRHDT and CDR2 FYEKMQ (reference sequence). CDR3 sequence reads: CASSRTGFQTQYF. In DNA form, the CDR3 reads TGTGCCAGCAGCCGGACAGGCTTCCAGACCCAGTACTTC.

In this sample, this clone turned up once. CDR3 DNA: TGTGCCAGTAGTATAGCCGCGGGGAGGGGGAACTATGGCTACACCTTC. It yields the protein CASSIAAGRGNYGYTF. The chain combines TRBV19 with TRBJ1-2; a weak D match, TRBD1 (6 bases). V gave up 1 base and J gave up 2 bases, with 14 bases separating them. The CDR3 contains 16 residues. The germline V gene encodes CDR1 LNHDA and CDR2 SQIVND (reference sequence).

As DNA, the CDR3 is TGTGCCAGCAGCTACGCACAGGGACGGGGTACTGAAGCTTTCTTT. Translation: CASSYAQGRGTEAFF. The gene calls are TRBV13 and TRBJ1-1; possible D gene TRBD1, 6 bases. Germline assignment: CDR1 PRHDT and CDR2 FYEKMQ (reference sequence). The length of the CDR3 is 15 residues. Deletions cut 4 bases from V and 5 bases from J, with 17 bases between.

This clone has more than one count but fewer than ten. This rearrangement joins TRBV14 to TRBJ1-6; unclear D gene. Germline assignment: CDR1 SGHDN and CDR2 FVKESK. Trimming pared 2 bases from V and 9 bases from J, leaving 8 bases between. The CDR3 covers 13 residues. CDR3 residues: CASSQLSSSPLHF. DNA for the CDR3: TGTGCCAGCAGCCAATTGAGTAGTTCACCCCTCCACTTT.

DNA of the CDR3: TGTGCCAGCAGCTTCTCTTCGAATTCACCCCTCCACTTT. Amino acid sequence: CASSFSSNSPLHF. This sequence joins TRBV7-3 and TRBJ1-6; D is uncertain. From germline, CDR1 is SGHTA and CDR2 FQGTGA. The V and J ends lost 3 bases and 7 bases respectively, with 7 bases between them. The CDR3 spans 13 residues. The whole variable domain, remainder taken from reference TRBV7-3 and TRBJ1-6, is GAGVSQTPSNKVTEKGKYVELRCDPISGHTALYWYRQSLGQGPEFLIYFQGTGAADDSGLPNDRFFAVRPEGSVSTLKIQRTERGDSAVYLCASSFSSNSPLHFGNGTRLTVT.

The chain recombines TRBV19 with TRBJ1-2; a possible D gene is TRBD1 (5 bases). The CDR3 has 15 amino acids. The ends were cut back, 1 base at V and 4 bases at J, with 13 bases in the middle. Germline lookup yields CDR1 LNHDA and CDR2 SQIVND (reference sequence). The CDR3 loop reads CASSIGAARGYGYTF. Here the CDR3 DNA reads TGTGCCAGTAGTATAGGGGCAGCTAGGGGCTATGGCTACACCTTC. Supplemented by reference TRBV19 and TRBJ1-2, the full variable domain reads DGGITQSPKYLFRKEGQNVTLSCEQNLNHDAMYWYRQDPGQGLRLIYYSQIVNDFQKGDIAEGYSVSREKKESFPLTVTSAQKNPTAFYLCASSIGAARGYGYTFGSGTRLTVV.

The rearrangement links TRBV4-1 to TRBJ1-6, with 11 bases matching TRBD1. The CDR3 is 16 residues long. With 0 bases clipped from V and 6 bases from J, the junction kept 1 base outside the gene matches. CDR1 and CDR2 (germline): MGHRA, YSYEKL. As DNA, the CDR3 is TGCGCCAGCAGCCAAGACGGGACAGGGGGTAATTCACCCCTCCACTTT. The encoded protein is CASSQDGTGGNSPLHF.

This sequence joins TRBV13 and TRBJ2-2; the match to TRBD2 covers 7 bases. Germline trimming cut 5 bases from V and 2 bases from J; bases unmatched to any gene: 11. Per germline, CDR1 PRHDT and CDR2 FYEKMQ (reference sequence). The length of the CDR3 is 17 residues. In nucleotides, the CDR3 is TGTGCCAGCAGCACTAGCGACGGGGGATCTAACACCGGGGAGCTGTTTTTT. Its translation is CASSTSDGGSNTGELFF.

V gene TRBV11-3 combines with J gene TRBJ2-3, with D perhaps TRBD2 (5 bases). This CDR3 region has 14 residues. In germline, CDR1 is SGHNT, CDR2 YENEEA. V lost 5 bases and J 2 bases, leaving 11 bases between the germline ends. The CDR3 DNA reads as TGTGCCAGCAGCCCCGCCGGGGACACAGATACGCAGTATTTT. As protein: CASSPAGDTDTQYF.

The chain carries TRBV6-1 and TRBJ2-2; D unclear. This CDR3 comprises 12 residues. Germline loops: CDR1 MNHNS, CDR2 SASEGT. V was cut by 5 bases and J by 5 bases, with 6 bases left in between. In nucleotides, the CDR3 is TGTGCCAGCAGTCAGATAACCGGGGAGCTGTTTTTT. Amino acids: CASSQITGELFF.

The table lists this clone with a few counts. J is TRBJ2-3 and V is TRBV2; D is uncertain. The V gene's germline CDR1 is SNHLY and CDR2 FYNNEI. This CDR3 contains 14 residues. V lost 2 bases and J lost 2, with 8 bases in between. CDR3: CASSERRYTDTQYF. The CDR3 coding sequence is TGTGCCAGCAGTGAAAGGCGGTACACAGATACGCAGTATTTT.

On this clone: A read error may account for a junction end that differs from germline. Other DNA sequences from this sample encode an identical CDR3 as well. The CDR3 here is CAWREGARTEAFF. The CDR3, as DNA: TGTGCCTGGAGAGAGGGGGCGCGTACTGAGGCTTTCTTT. This sequence joins TRBV30 and TRBJ1-1; the match to TRBD1 covers 7 bases. The germline V gene has CDR1 GTSNPN and CDR2 SVGIG (reference sequence). This CDR3 comprises 13 residues.

A single count supports this clone. The chain joins TRBV4-3 to TRBJ2-1, with TRBD2 matching 9 bases. The J segment lost 8 bases and the V segment lost 1 base, leaving 3 bases of the junction unmatched. Looked up from germline, CDR1 is LGHNA and CDR2 is YSLEER. This CDR3 spans 14 amino acids. CDR3 in amino acids: CASSQVIAGDEQFF. Written as DNA, the CDR3 is TGCGCCAGCAGCCAAGTGATAGCGGGAGATGAGCAGTTCTTC.

CDR3 region: CASSYLIQGASDTQYF. The DNA of the CDR3 is TGTGCCAGCAGTTACCTAATTCAGGGGGCTTCAGATACGCAGTATTTT. The rearrangement uses TRBV6-6 and TRBJ2-3, with 8 nucleotides matching TRBD1. Per the germline V gene, CDR1 is MNHNY and CDR2 is SVGAGI (reference sequence). V shed 2 bases and J 4 bases; nucleotides not matched to a gene: 8. This CDR3 spans 16 amino acids.

The gene calls are TRBV7-9 and TRBJ2-5, with D maybe TRBD1 (8 bases). The V gene lost 1 base and the J gene lost 4 bases, with 13 bases spanning the gap. The CDR3 totals 15 residues. Germline V gives CDR1 SEHNR, CDR2 FQNEAQ (reference sequence). The CDR3 sequence is CASSLDRGGGETQYF. CDR3 in DNA: TGTGCCAGCAGCTTAGACAGGGGGGGAGGAGAGACCCAGTACTTC.

The chain joins TRBV2 to TRBJ2-1, with 11 nucleotides matching TRBD2. The CDR3 has 13 amino acids. The J segment lost 13 bases and the V segment lost 6 bases, leaving 8 bases of the junction unmatched. The germline CDR1 and CDR2 sequences are SNHLY and FYNNEI. The CDR3 region is CASRAGTSGTQFF. DNA for the CDR3: TGTGCCAGCAGGGCTGGGACTAGCGGAACCCAGTTCTTC.

The J gene is TRBJ2-1, the V gene TRBV9; D is uncertain. This CDR3 comprises 15 residues. V was trimmed by 3 bases and J by 0 bases, leaving 10 bases between them. CDR1 and CDR2 (germline): SGDLS, YYNGEE. This CDR3 reads CASSADTVSYNEQFF. The CDR3 bases are TGTGCCAGCAGCGCCGACACCGTCTCCTACAATGAGCAGTTCTTC.

The chain combines TRBV30 with TRBJ1-1; maybe TRBD1 (6 bases). V was pared by 1 base and J by 1 base, with 16 bases between. Per the germline V gene, CDR1 is GTSNPN and CDR2 is SVGIG (reference sequence). The CDR3 is made up of 16 amino acids. CDR3 sequence reads: CAWSGTGGGGNTEAFF. CDR3 DNA sequence: TGTGCCTGGAGTGGGACTGGGGGAGGGGGGAACACTGAAGCTTTCTTT.

J is TRBJ1-6 and V is TRBV18, with TRBD1 matching 7 bases. Germline V gives CDR1 KGHSH, CDR2 LQKENI. The CDR3 extends over 15 amino acids. V shed 1 base, J shed 7 bases, and the junction held 4 bases outside the gene matches. For the CDR3, the DNA is TGTGCCAGCTCACCACGGGACAGCGACAATTCACCCCTCCACTTT. Its translation: CASSPRDSDNSPLHF.

The chain joins TRBV7-6 to TRBJ2-3, with D possibly being TRBD1 (5 bases). V lost 1 base and J 5 bases, leaving 10 bases between the germline ends. This CDR3 spans 14 amino acids. Germline values: CDR1 SGHVS, CDR2 FNYEAQ. The CDR3 loop is CASSLEGVVDTQYF. In nucleotides, the CDR3 is TGTGCCAGCAGCTTAGAAGGGGTGGTAGATACGCAGTATTTT.

In its sample, this clone was seen a few times. The chain links TRBV4-1 to TRBJ1-1; 8 nucleotides align to TRBD1. V dropped 1 base and J dropped 1; count of bases not matched to a gene: 2. This CDR3 comprises 15 residues. Per the germline V gene, CDR1 is MGHRA and CDR2 is YSYEKL. In nucleotides, the CDR3 is TGCGCCAGCAGCCAAGGACAGGGGTGGAACACTGAAGCTTTCTTT. Translation gives CASSQGQGWNTEAFF.

This clone has only a few counts. CDR3 nucleotide sequence: TGTGCCAGCACCTCCGGAGTAGACACCATATATTTT. Its protein product is CASTSGVDTIYF. The chain is built from TRBV6-1 and TRBJ1-3, with D unclear. With 7 bases removed from V and 8 bases from J, the gap between germline ends came to 12 bases. Germline CDR1 MNHNS, CDR2 SASEGT. The CDR3 is 12 residues long.